This TCR beta chain was identified in a study of blood T cell repertoires in COVID-19. Study information: Specimens from acute and convalescent COVID-19 originated in the United States, Italy and Spain. The cDNA or gDNA used as material had been derived from T cells, B-cell-depleted T cells, or PBMCs.

The CDR3 has 14 amino acids. Losses at the gene ends were 2 bases for V and 4 bases for J; bases not matched to a gene: 4. CDR1 and CDR2 from the germline V gene are MNHNY and SVGAGI (reference sequence). In the authors' methods: Reference gene primer amplification gave estimated nucleated cell counts. Sequenced by immunoSEQ multiplex PCR; TCRdb stores in-frame clones only, minus some. V and J calls and clone size are those listed in that table; D and trimming were worked out from the DNA. The sample shows fewer than 500,000 clones, about nine tenths of them seen only once. Sequencing was carried out using peripheral blood. This chain uses TRBV6-6 with TRBJ1-2; TRBD1 matches 7 bases. The clonotype was recovered from a woman between 25 and 40 years old with active or convalescent COVID-19. CDR3 bases: TGTGCCAGCAGTTACCGGGACAGCCCCTATGGCTACACCTTC. Translation gives CASSYRDSPYGYTF.